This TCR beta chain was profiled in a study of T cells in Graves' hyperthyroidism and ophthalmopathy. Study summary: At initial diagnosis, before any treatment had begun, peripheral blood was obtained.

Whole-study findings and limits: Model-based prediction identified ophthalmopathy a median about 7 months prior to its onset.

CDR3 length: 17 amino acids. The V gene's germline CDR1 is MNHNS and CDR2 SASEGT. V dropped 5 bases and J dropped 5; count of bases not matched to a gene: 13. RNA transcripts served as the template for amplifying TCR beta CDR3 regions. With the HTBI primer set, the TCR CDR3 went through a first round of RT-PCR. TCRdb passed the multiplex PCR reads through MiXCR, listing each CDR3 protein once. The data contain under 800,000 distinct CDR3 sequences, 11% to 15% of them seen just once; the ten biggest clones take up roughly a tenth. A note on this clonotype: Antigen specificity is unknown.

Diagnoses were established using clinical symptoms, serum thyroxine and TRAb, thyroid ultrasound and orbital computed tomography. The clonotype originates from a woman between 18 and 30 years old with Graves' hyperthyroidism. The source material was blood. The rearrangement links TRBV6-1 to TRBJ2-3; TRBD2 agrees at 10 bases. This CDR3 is CASSYLSLAGDRDTQYF. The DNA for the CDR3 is TGTGCCAGCAGTTATCTCTCCCTAGCGGGAGATCGAGATACGCAGTATTTT.